A single sample is the source of the 24 T cell receptor beta chains below, sequenced in a study of blood T cell repertoires in COVID-19. TCRdb's table, derived via immunoSEQ multiplex PCR, lists solely in-frame clones and lacks some. The profile covers fewer than 55,000 clones, with roughly 87% appearing a single time and 3% taken by the ten largest. The sample comprised peripheral blood. These receptors were taken from a man aged 45 to 65 with active COVID-19.

This clone showed up just once. The chain links TRBV5-1 to TRBJ2-7; 7 bases are a match to TRBD2. The CDR3 consists of 18 residues. Germline V gives CDR1 SGHRS, CDR2 YFSETQ. The J segment lost 7 bases and the V segment lost 4 bases, leaving 23 bases of the junction unmatched. CDR3 sequence reads: CASSRGVGTGSLGREQYV. The CDR3 DNA reads TGCGCCAGCAGCCGGGGGGTCGGGACCGGGAGCCTTGGGAGGGAGCAGTACGTC.

The genes are TRBV14 and TRBJ2-3; 7 bases agree with TRBD2. The trim removed 4 bases at V and 4 bases at J, leaving 2 bases unmatched. The CDR3 covers 13 residues. In germline, CDR1 is SGHDN, CDR2 FVKESK. The CDR3 loop is CASSPGRADTQYF. CDR3 DNA: TGTGCCAGCAGCCCGGGGAGGGCAGATACGCAGTATTTT.

J is TRBJ2-5 and V is TRBV10-3; 8 nucleotides line up with TRBD2. The CDR3 has 14 amino acids. Germline V lookup: CDR1 ENHRY, CDR2 SYGVKD. J gave up 3 bases and V 3 bases, and 3 bases lay outside the gene matches. CDR3 nucleotides: TGTGCCATCAGTGAAAACGGGGGGGAAGAGACCCAGTACTTC. It is translated as CAISENGGEETQYF.

J is TRBJ1-2 and V is TRBV6-5; D is uncertain. CDR1 is MNHEY and CDR2 is SVGAGI in the germline V gene. The germline V and J ends were trimmed by 0 bases and 8 bases, with 10 bases remaining between them. This CDR3 has 13 residues. The CDR3 DNA reads as TGTGCCAGCAGTTACTCGACCGGCAGGGGCTACACCTTC. Translation: CASSYSTGRGYTF.

DNA for the CDR3: TGCGCCAGCAGCCAAGATCGATGGGGCCCCTACAATGAGCAGTTCTTC. This translates into CASSQDRWGPYNEQFF. The rearrangement uses TRBV4-3 and TRBJ2-1; weak D call: TRBD1 (5 bases). This CDR3 spans 16 amino acids. From germline, CDR1 is LGHNA and CDR2 YSLEER. V lost 0 bases to trimming and J lost 2 bases, with 11 bases between them.

The chain has TRBV5-1 and TRBJ2-5; D is unresolved. The germline V and J ends were trimmed by 0 bases and 2 bases, with 8 bases remaining between them. Per the germline V gene, CDR1 is SGHRS and CDR2 is YFSETQ. This CDR3 is built from 14 residues. The CDR3 bases are TGCGCCAGCAGCTTGGCGCAGGTGCAAGAGACCCAGTACTTC. It specifies CASSLAQVQETQYF.

The gene calls are TRBV19 and TRBJ1-5; possible D gene TRBD1, 5 bases. This CDR3 spans 14 amino acids. Trimming removed 1 base at V and 2 bases at J, with 6 bases between. Germline V gene data show CDR1 as LNHDA and CDR2 as SQIVND (reference sequence). CDR3 in DNA: TGTGCCAGTAGTATAGTAGGGGGCAATCAGCCCCAGCATTTT. This encodes CASSIVGGNQPQHF.

Details on this clone: Additional DNA sequences in this sample encode the identical CDR3. This chain links TRBV3-1 (or the pseudogene TRBV3-2) with TRBJ1-1, with D possibly matching TRBD1 (6 bases). This CDR3 has 11 amino acids. The germline V gene has CDR1 LGHDT and CDR2 YNNKEL (reference sequence). With 9 bases removed from V and 4 bases from J, the gap between germline ends came to 9 bases. The CDR3 DNA sequence: TGTGCCAGTAGGGGGGGCACTGAAGCTTTCTTT. Translating it yields CASRGGTEAFF.

The V gene is TRBV3-1 (or the pseudogene TRBV3-2), the J gene TRBJ2-1, with TRBD2 matching over 7 bases. V lost 11 bases to trimming and J lost 3 bases; unmatched junction nucleotides: 7. Per germline, CDR1 LGHDT and CDR2 YNNKEL (reference sequence). The CDR3 spans 13 residues. The CDR3 protein is CASSGKSYNEQFF. CDR3 bases: TGTGCCTCAAGCGGGAAGAGCTACAATGAGCAGTTCTTC.

This clone was observed a few times. The chain has TRBV7-2 and TRBJ1-5; possibly TRBD1 for D (6 bases). The V gene lost 5 bases and the J gene lost 7 bases, with 18 bases spanning the gap. The V gene's germline CDR1 is SGHTA and CDR2 FQGNSA. The CDR3 covers 15 residues. The CDR3 nucleotides read TGTGCCAGCAGCCCCAGGGTGGGGGCGGCCCAGCCCCAGCATTTT. It specifies CASSPRVGAAQPQHF.

This clone was picked up a small number of times. This chain uses TRBV19 with TRBJ1-5; D remains ambiguous. Looked up from germline, CDR1 is LNHDA and CDR2 is SQIVND (reference sequence). V lost 8 bases, J lost 2 bases, and 13 bases lay in between. The CDR3 sequence is 14 residues long. The CDR3 protein is CASSITPGNQPQHF. The CDR3 DNA is TGTGCCAGTTCCATTACACCTGGCAATCAGCCCCAGCATTTT.

The rearrangement uses TRBV15 and TRBJ2-7; tentative D call: TRBD2 (6 bases). The CDR3 sequence is 14 residues long. The germline V gene encodes CDR1 LNHNV and CDR2 YYDKDF (reference sequence). Deletions cut 0 bases from V and 7 bases from J, with 13 bases between. CDR3 loop: CATSRERLVGEQYF. CDR3 bases: TGTGCCACCAGCAGAGAGAGACTAGTTGGTGAGCAGTACTTC.

The J gene is TRBJ2-6, the V gene TRBV9; TRBD1 agrees at 9 bases. From germline, CDR1 is SGDLS and CDR2 YYNGEE. The ends lost 2 bases at V and 3 bases at J; junction bases unmatched: 9. The CDR3 has 18 amino acids. CDR3 amino acids: CASSVSTGGRYGANVLTF. CDR3 nucleotide sequence: TGTGCCAGCAGCGTCTCGACAGGGGGGAGGTATGGGGCCAACGTCCTGACTTTC.

V usage is TRBV15 and J usage is TRBJ2-5, with D possibly TRBD1 on 5 matching bases. Germline CDR1 reads LNHNV; CDR2 reads YYDKDF (reference sequence). The CDR3 sequence is 15 residues long. The germline V and J ends were trimmed by 4 bases and 5 bases, with 17 bases remaining between them. CDR3 residues: CATSTLWGSQETQYF. CDR3 nucleotides: TGTGCCACCAGCACCCTCTGGGGCAGCCAGGAGACCCAGTACTTC.

CDR3 sequence: CSVEVSSADTQYF. The CDR3 region has the DNA TGCAGCGTTGAGGTGTCTAGCGCAGATACGCAGTATTTT. The J gene is TRBJ2-3, the V gene TRBV29-1, with D possibly TRBD2 on 6 matching bases. Trimming pared 3 bases from V and 4 bases from J, leaving 11 bases between. CDR1 is SQVTM, CDR2 ANQGSEA, per germline. The CDR3 is 13 amino acids.

This clone was seen only a few times. V usage is TRBV12-3 or TRBV12-4 and J usage is TRBJ2-7; 8 positions agree with TRBD1. The CDR3 is made up of 13 amino acids. Unmatched junction bases numbered 4, after V lost 6 bases and J lost 3 bases. CDR3 protein: CASRPDRVYEQYF. The CDR3 nucleotides read TGTGCCAGCAGACCGGACAGGGTCTACGAGCAGTACTTC.

The chain carries TRBV24-1 and TRBJ2-1; 8 bases align to TRBD1. Germline CDR1 reads KGHDR; CDR2 reads SFDVKD. V lost 3 bases, J lost 4 bases, and 4 bases stayed unmatched. The CDR3 runs to 15 residues. The CDR3: CATSDGQGFYNEQFF. The CDR3 bases are TGTGCCACCAGTGATGGACAGGGATTTTACAATGAGCAGTTCTTC.

V gene TRBV25-1 combines with J gene TRBJ2-1; no firm D call. Germline values: CDR1 MGHDK, CDR2 SYGVNS. This CDR3 region has 14 residues. Trimming left V 1 base short and J 7 bases short, with 11 bases between. The CDR3, as DNA: TGTGCCAGCAGTGAATCCCTATCTCGGAATGAGCAGTTCTTC. Residues: CASSESLSRNEQFF.

This clone was seen only once. This rearrangement joins TRBV6-5 to TRBJ2-2, with 7 bases aligning to TRBD2. Germline V gene data show CDR1 as MNHEY and CDR2 as SVGAGI. The CDR3 length is 15 residues. V gave up 0 bases and J gave up 5 bases; unmatched junction bases: 3. The CDR3 spells CASSYSGGSTGELFF. The CDR3 bases are TGTGCCAGCAGTTACTCGGGGGGGTCAACCGGGGAGCTGTTTTTT.

The sample holds a few counts of this clone. J is TRBJ2-7 and V is TRBV7-9; TRBD1 matches 7 bases. The V and J ends lost 6 bases and 6 bases, in that order; junction bases with no gene match: 11. The CDR3 loop spans 14 amino acids. Germline assignment: CDR1 SEHNR and CDR2 FQNEAQ (reference sequence). CDR3 sequence reads: CASRTHIGGAEQYF. CDR3 in DNA: TGTGCCAGCAGGACACACATAGGGGGCGCCGAGCAGTACTTC.

The sample holds a few counts of this clone. V and J are TRBV19 and TRBJ1-5; 9 bases are shared with TRBD1. This CDR3 has 15 residues. Germline V gene lookup returns CDR1 LNHDA and CDR2 SQIVND (reference sequence). Trimming took 9 bases from V and 1 from J; bases not matched to a gene: 7. The CDR3 DNA is TGTGCCAGCCGGGGGGACAGGGCGAGCAATCAGCCCCAGCATTTT. Translating it yields CASRGDRASNQPQHF.

The rearrangement links TRBV19 to TRBJ2-5; 7 bases map to TRBD2. CDR3 length equals 13 residues. The junction had 5 bases not matched to a gene; V was cut back by 9 bases and J by 1 base. The germline gives CDR1 LNHDA, CDR2 SQIVND (reference sequence). This CDR3 is CASAASGQETQYF. The CDR3, as DNA: TGTGCCAGCGCCGCTAGCGGCCAAGAGACCCAGTACTTC.

This chain uses TRBV7-2 with TRBJ1-6; D is ambiguous. The CDR3 is made up of 17 amino acids. V lost 1 base and J 0 bases, leaving 10 bases between the germline ends. Germline V lookup: CDR1 SGHTA, CDR2 FQGNSA. Here the CDR3 reads CASSLDYPYSYNSPLHF. The CDR3 DNA sequence: TGTGCCAGCAGCTTAGACTATCCCTACTCCTATAATTCACCCCTCCACTTT.

This rearrangement joins TRBV7-8 to TRBJ1-2; D is perhaps TRBD1 (6 bases). The germline CDR1 and CDR2 sequences are SGHVS and FQNEAQ. V gave up 1 base and J gave up 2 bases, with 11 bases separating them. The CDR3 spans 15 residues. This chain's CDR3 is CASSLGTALNYGYTF. In DNA form, the CDR3 reads TGTGCCAGCAGCTTAGGGACAGCGCTGAACTATGGCTACACCTTC.